This T cell receptor (beta chain) emerged from a study of breast tumors, draining lymph nodes, adjacent tissues. Samples came from axillary lymph nodes draining the breast cancer. This clonotype was counted only a few times. TCRdb ran MiXCR on the multiplex PCR reads and lists one entry per CDR3 protein. Of approximately 180,000 distinct CDR3 sequences in the sample, around a third were seen once. The CDR3 extends over 15 amino acids. CDR1 and CDR2 from the germline V gene are LNHDA and SQIVND (reference sequence). V lost 1 base to trimming and J lost 5 bases; unmatched junction nucleotides: 5. Sequenced input: axillary lymph node tissue. The origin of this receptor is a female donor with breast cancer. Some clones in this sample may be carry-over from other donors' samples. The rearrangement joins TRBV19 to TRBJ2-3, with 8 bases fitting TRBD2. The CDR3 protein is CASSIGGTSRDTQYF. In nucleotides, the CDR3 is TGTGCCAGTAGTATAGGCGGGACTAGTCGAGATACGCAGTATTTT.